These 2 T cell receptor beta chains came from one sample sequenced in a study of shared clonotypes between healthy human individuals. Naivety among CD8 cells was defined by CD45RO negativity and positive CCR7 selection, thereby excluding terminally differentiated effector memory CD45RA+ cells. Sequencing was performed with immunoSEQ multiplex PCR; in TCRdb, only in-frame clones are kept and a portion is missing. Seen here are 1.5 million to 2.5 million clones, 85% to 95% observed once, and the top ten hold around 1.2%. The specimen sequenced was naive CD8+ T cells sorted from blood. These receptor sequences come from a man aged 18 to 29 in good health.

The chain employs TRBV18 and TRBJ2-2; TRBD1 might be the D (6 bases). Trimming shortened V by 8 bases and J by 0 bases, and 13 bases separated the two germline ends. The CDR3 covers 15 residues. Germline V gene sequence: CDR1 KGHSH, CDR2 LQKENI. The DNA of the CDR3 is TGTGCCAGCCCCGACAGGAGTTCGAACACCGGGGAGCTGTTTTTT. Its protein product is CASPDRSSNTGELFF. The full variable domain, with the rest looked up from reference TRBV18 and TRBJ2-2, is NAGVMQNPRHLVRRRGQEARLRCSPMKGHSHVYWYRQLPEEGLKFMVYLQKENIIDESGMPKERFSAEFPKEGPSILRIQQVVRGDSAAYFCASPDRSSNTGELFFGEGSRLTVL.

The chain couples TRBV5-6 to TRBJ2-1, with TRBD2 as a possible D gene (6 bases). V gave up 0 bases and J gave up 0 bases, with 16 bases separating them. The CDR3 extends over 18 amino acids. Germline V gene data show CDR1 as SGHDT and CDR2 as YYEEEE. The CDR3 bases are TGTGCCAGCAGCTTGGGTGGGATAGCGGCAAGCTCCTACAATGAGCAGTTCTTC. Protein: CASSLGGIAASSYNEQFF.